The T cell receptor beta chain described here comes from a study of blood T cells in healthy people across ages. This clonotype has ten or more counts. Trimming took off 2 bases at V and 2 bases at J, with 13 bases between the two ends. Per the germline V gene, CDR1 is LNHNV and CDR2 is YYDKDF (reference sequence). This CDR3 is 16 amino acids long. Sample-barcoded 5' priming and a J-beta primer mix drove a second PCR of about 6 to 12 cycles. TCRdb reprocessed the 5' RACE reads via MiXCR and lists one record per CDR3 protein. The repertoire holds about 700,000 distinct CDR3 sequences, with about a third as singletons.

The TCR originated in a woman of 80 years or more in good health. J is TRBJ2-1 and V is TRBV15, with D maybe TRBD1 (6 bases). Sequenced sample: blood. The CDR3 protein is CATSRRGQGPYNEQFF. For the CDR3, the DNA is TGTGCCACCAGCAGAAGGGGTCAGGGGCCCTACAATGAGCAGTTCTTC. Based on the CDR3 plus reference TRBV15 and TRBJ2-1, the full variable domain is DAMVIQNPRYQVTQFGKPVTLSCSQTLNHNVMYWYQQKSSQAPKLLFHYYDKDFNNEADTPDNFQSRRPNTSFCFLDIRSPGLGDTAMYLCATSRRGQGPYNEQFFGPGTRLTVL.